The clone carrying this T cell receptor (beta chain) was seen a few times. Its antigen is still unknown. This sample is drawn from a study of post-analysis software for immune sequencing data. The wider study: The patients showed relapsing-remitting, secondary progressive and progressive-relapsing multiple sclerosis courses.

Findings and limits, study-wide: Pronounced co-clustering by F measure was evident among identically batched samples. Among 4 or 5 TRBV segments more frequent in patients than controls were TRBV5-6, TRBV5-1 and TRBV20-1. There was significantly lower normalized Chao1 diversity in multiple sclerosis patients than in controls.

Unique-molecular-identifier-tagged TCR beta cDNA libraries were used. Each batch of about 0.85 to 10 million T cells produced 400,000 to 650,000 cDNA molecules. TCRdb reprocessed the PCR reads with MiXCR, giving one entry per CDR3 protein. Of some 450,000 distinct CDR3 sequences listed, around 40% are singletons. Between the trimmed V and J ends, which lost 3 bases and 0 bases, there was a span of 13 bases. This CDR3 region has 15 residues. Per the germline V gene, CDR1 is DFQATT and CDR2 is SNEGSKA (reference sequence). The rearrangement joins TRBV20-1 to TRBJ2-3; D possibly corresponds to TRBD2 (5 bases). Sequencing was done on a sample of blood. The clonotype comes from a girl aged 5-17 years with multiple sclerosis. CDR3 sequence: CSASVGSSSTDTQYF. The CDR3 DNA reads as TGCAGTGCTAGCGTCGGGTCTAGCAGCACAGATACGCAGTATTTT.